This is a list of T cell receptor beta chains from one sample in a study of cytomegalovirus exposure and HLA in healthy donors. Using immunoSEQ multiplex PCR, the repertoire was profiled, and TCRdb retains in-frame clones only, with some absent. The sample carries 100,000 to 150,000 clones, 83% recorded once. Input material: PBMCs. These receptors all stem from a girl aged 2 to 9 in good health and CMV-seronegative. Both conserved end residues are part of each CDR3. A D gene is named only where the DNA matches it firmly. Only part of the rows carry a size: once, few, many, or a class if the clone is expanded.

clone_size d_call j_call v_call cdr3_nt cdr3_aa
. . TRBJ2-3 TRBV9 TGTGCCAGCAGCGGCGAGCAGGGGAAGGATACGCAGTATTTT CASSGEQGKDTQYF
few . TRBJ2-1 TRBV9 TGTGCCAGCAGCGTACTGGCGGCGAACAATGAGCAGTTCTTC CASSVLAANNEQFF
. TRBD2 TRBJ2-3 TRBV5-1 TGCGCCAGCAGCTTGGGGGCGGGGGAGTCGCAGTATTTT CASSLGAGESQYF
. TRBD1 TRBJ1-5 TRBV7-9 TGTGCCAGCAGCTCCCTTATTACCGGGACAGGGCAAGATCAGCCCCAGCATTTT CASSSLITGTGQDQPQHF
once TRBD2 TRBJ2-2 TRBV4-1 TGCGCCAGCAGCCAAGACAGCGGGGGTCTCGGGGAGCTGTTTTTT CASSQDSGGLGELFF
. TRBD1 TRBJ2-7 TRBV4-2 TGTGCCAGCAGCCCCCTGGGGGGACAGGGAACCGTCTACGAGCAGTACTTC CASSPLGGQGTVYEQYF
. . TRBJ2-1 TRBV9 TGTGCCAGCAGCCGGGGAGGAGCTCCGTCCTACAATGAGCAGTTCTTC CASSRGGAPSYNEQFF
. TRBD1 TRBJ1-1 TRBV7-9 TGTGCCAGCAGCTCTGGACAGGGGGCGAACACTGAAGCTTTCTTT CASSSGQGANTEAFF
. TRBD1 TRBJ2-1 TRBV7-3 TGTGCCAGCAGCTTCGTAGGGGGCCTAGACAATGAGCAGTTCTTC CASSFVGGLDNEQFF
. . TRBJ1-6 TRBV6-5 TGTGCCAGCAGTTACGCGGGACTGTCCTATAATTCACCCCTCCACTTT CASSYAGLSYNSPLHF
. TRBD1 TRBJ2-1 TRBV5-1 TGCGCCAGCAGCTCGGGACAGGGGAATTACAATGAGCAGTTCTTC CASSSGQGNYNEQFF
. . TRBJ2-7 TRBV15 TGTGCCACCAGCACGGCTCGGGCGGGGTCCTACGAGCAGTACTTC CATSTARAGSYEQYF
. . TRBJ2-2 TRBV19 TGTGCCAGTAGTATTTATACTAGCCGACTAAACACCGGGGAGCTGTTTTTT CASSIYTSRLNTGELFF
. . TRBJ2-3 TRBV7-6 TGTGCCAGCAGCTTATCCGGGGGAAGTTTAGCGGATACGCAGTATTTT CASSLSGGSLADTQYF
once . TRBJ2-7 TRBV18 TGTGCCAGCTCACCCAGGCGGGACAGACCCTACGAGCAGTACTTC CASSPRRDRPYEQYF
. TRBD2 TRBJ2-7 TRBV5-4 TGTGCCAGCAGCCCCGGGACTAGCGGGTACGAGCAGTACTTC CASSPGTSGYEQYF
. . TRBJ1-2 TRBV4-3 TGCGCCAGCAGCCAAGATCCGTCAGGGGATGGCTACACCTTC CASSQDPSGDGYTF
. . TRBJ1-1 TRBV6-5 TGTGCCAGCAGTTTGACAACGTGGGCGAACACTGAAGCTTTCTTT CASSLTTWANTEAFF
. . TRBJ2-7 TRBV13 TGTGCCAGCAGCTTAGGTCCCGGGTACGAGCAGTACTTC CASSLGPGYEQYF
few TRBD1 TRBJ1-1 TRBV19 TGTGCCAGTAGCCTGACAGGGACTGGCACTGAAGCTTTCTTT CASSLTGTGTEAFF
. . TRBJ1-2 TRBV11-1 TGTGCCAGCAGCCGAGAAAACTATGGCTACACCTTC CASSRENYGYTF
. . TRBJ2-3 TRBV2 TGTGCCAGCATGCGCGGGGCAGATACGCAGTATTTT CASMRGADTQYF
. . TRBJ1-4 TRBV15 TGTGCCACCAGCCCGGGAGGGGCCCTGGGAATTGAAAAACTGTTTTTT CATSPGGALGIEKLFF
once TRBD1 TRBJ1-6 TRBV7-6 TGTGCCAGCGGACCTCAGGGGGCAATCTATAATTCACCCCTCCACTTT CASGPQGAIYNSPLHF
. . TRBJ1-2 TRBV28 TGTGCCAGCAGTATCGGCGGGAACTATGGCTACACCTTC CASSIGGNYGYTF
. TRBD2 TRBJ2-6 TRBV2 TGTGCCAGCAGTGGTGGACTAGCGGGGGGCCCCCCTGGGGCCAACGTCCTGACTTTC CASSGGLAGGPPGANVLTF
once TRBD1 TRBJ2-7 TRBV6-5 TGTGCCAGCAGCCGGCAGGGGGCTAGCGAGCAGTACTTC CASSRQGASEQYF
few TRBD1 TRBJ2-7 TRBV5-5 TGTGCCAGCAGCCCGCGCAGAGACAGGGATCTCGAGCAGTACTTC CASSPRRDRDLEQYF
. TRBD2 TRBJ2-7 TRBV2 TGTGCCAGCAGTGAAATACGGCTAGCGGGAGAGCAGTACTTC CASSEIRLAGEQYF
. TRBD1 TRBJ1-2 TRBV6-5 TGTGCCAGCAGGGGACAGACCTATGGCTACACCTTC CASRGQTYGYTF
few TRBD2 TRBJ2-7 TRBV6-1 TGTGCCAGCAGTGAAGATTGGACTAGCGCCCACGAGCAGTACTTC CASSEDWTSAHEQYF
. . TRBJ2-2 TRBV5-4 TGTGCCAGCAGCTTGGATCTAGAGTCGGTGCTGTTTTTT CASSLDLESVLFF
. . TRBJ2-3 TRBV4-2 TGTGCCAGCAGCCTCACGACAGGTAGGGCCACAGATACGCAGTATTTT CASSLTTGRATDTQYF
. TRBD2 TRBJ2-7 TRBV7-9 TGTGCCAGCAGCTTTTCAACTGGGAGCGGGAATGGAGAGCAGTACTTC CASSFSTGSGNGEQYF
. TRBD1 TRBJ2-2 TRBV18 TGTGCCAGCTCACTAGGACAGGGTTCCGGGGAGCTGTTTTTT CASSLGQGSGELFF
. TRBD1 TRBJ1-1 TRBV28 TGTGCCAGCGGCGATACGGGGACAGGGAACACTGAAGCTTTCTTT CASGDTGTGNTEAFF
. . TRBJ2-7 TRBV28 TGTGCCAGCAGTCCACCGGTAGCGACCTCCTACGAGCAGTACTTC CASSPPVATSYEQYF
. TRBD1 TRBJ2-7 TRBV29-1 TGCAGCGACGGGACAGAGTCCTTCTACGAGCAGTACTTC CSDGTESFYEQYF
. . TRBJ2-1 TRBV7-7 TGTGCTAGCAGCTTAGGAGTCGGGGTGACCCCTTACAATGAGCAGTTCTTC CASSLGVGVTPYNEQFF
. TRBD2 TRBJ2-2 TRBV10-2 TGCGCCAGCAAAGGGCTAGCGGGAGCCAGAACCGGGGAGCTGTTTTTT CASKGLAGARTGELFF
. TRBD2 TRBJ2-7 TRBV2 TGTGCCAGCAGTGATGATTTGAGCGGGATGAGCTCCTACGAGCAGTACTTC CASSDDLSGMSSYEQYF
. TRBD2 TRBJ2-7 TRBV7-2 TGTGCCAGCAGCCTCCAACCTAGCGGGATTTCCTACGAGCAGTACTTC CASSLQPSGISYEQYF
. TRBD1 TRBJ2-5 TRBV2 TGTGCCAGCCTTCGGACAGGTGAAGAGACCCAGTACTTC CASLRTGEETQYF
. . TRBJ2-3 TRBV25-1 TGTGCCAGCAGTGATCCTCTAGGGGTTAGCACAGATACGCAGTATTTT CASSDPLGVSTDTQYF
. . TRBJ2-7 TRBV4-1 TGCGCCAGCAGCCAGCCGACAAAATCCTACGAGCAGTACTTC CASSQPTKSYEQYF
. TRBD1 TRBJ2-7 TRBV7-6 TGTGCCAGCAGCTTAGAAGTGTCTGGGACAGGAGCCTACGAGCAGTACTTC CASSLEVSGTGAYEQYF
. TRBD1 TRBJ2-7 TRBV13 TGTGCCAGCAGCTTTTACAGGGGTGACGAGCAGTACTTC CASSFYRGDEQYF
. TRBD2 TRBJ2-2 TRBV7-2 TGTGCCAGCAGCTTACATTTGGCTGCTAGCGGGGAAGTGGAGCTGTTTTTT CASSLHLAASGEVELFF
. TRBD2 TRBJ2-7 TRBV11-3 TGTGCCAGCAGGGGTTTTAGCGGGAGCTCCTACGAGCAGTACTTC CASRGFSGSSYEQYF
. TRBD2 TRBJ2-5 TRBV4-1 TGCGCCAGCAGCCAAGACGGACTAGCGGGGGGGCGTAAAGAGACCCAGTACTTC CASSQDGLAGGRKETQYF
. TRBD1 TRBJ1-5 TRBV28 TGTGCCAGCAGGAAGGCAGGGGGCGCGGGTAATCAGCCCCAGCATTTT CASRKAGGAGNQPQHF
. . TRBJ1-3 TRBV25-1 TGTGCCAGCAGTAAACAGGGCCATGGCGCTGGAAACACCATATATTTT CASSKQGHGAGNTIYF
. . TRBJ2-7 TRBV6-1 TGTGCCAGCCGAGCTCCGGGCAGGGGCCACGAGCAGTACTTC CASRAPGRGHEQYF
. . TRBJ1-1 TRBV7-2 TGTGCCAGCAGCTTTTATCCTGAAGCTTTCTTT CASSFYPEAFF
. . TRBJ1-2 TRBV5-1 TGCGCCAGCAGCTTGGTGGCGGGGAACTATGGCTACACCTTC CASSLVAGNYGYTF
. . TRBJ2-2 TRBV19 TGTGCCAACTTCACCGAGGGGGAACCCGGGGAGCTGTTTTTT CANFTEGEPGELFF
once . TRBJ1-2 TRBV28 TGTGCCAGCAGTTTAAGAGAAATCGGGGGTAACTATGGCTGCACCTTC CASSLREIGGNYGCTF
. . TRBJ2-2 TRBV9 TGTGCCAGCAGCGTAAGGCGGGTTGACGGGGAGCTGTTTTTT CASSVRRVDGELFF
. . TRBJ1-5 TRBV4-2 TGTGCCAGCAGCCAAGATGGTCACAGTTGGCAGCCCCAGCATTTT CASSQDGHSWQPQHF